The present T cell receptor (beta chain) was sequenced within a study of blood T cells in healthy people across ages. For the study at large: About one barcoded beta molecule per two T cells came from capture by template switching. Study outcomes and limitations: A strong correlation between TCR beta diversity and naive T cell percentage was seen.

Trimming pared 4 bases from V and 9 bases from J, leaving 17 bases between. The germline gives CDR1 SGHDT, CDR2 YYEEEE. This CDR3 has 14 amino acids. This clonotype was recorded many times. Its antigen is unidentified. The second PCR ran about 7 to 12 cycles with a sample-barcoded 5' primer and J-beta primers. TCRdb called the 5' RACE reads again in MiXCR, with one record for every CDR3 protein. This sample has approximately 700,000 distinct CDR3 sequences; approximately 31% occur once, and the top ten carry 15% to 17%. The receptor's source is an elderly woman in good health. This rearrangement joins TRBV5-6 to TRBJ2-4; D perhaps matches TRBD1 (6 bases). Sequencing was done on a sample of blood. The CDR3 region has the DNA TGTGCCAGCAGCGTGTACAGGGTTATGGGCATTCAGTACTTC. Translation: CASSVYRVMGIQYF.